The present T cell receptor (beta chain) was sequenced within a study of vaccination effects on CD4 cells after COVID-19. Sequenced by immunoSEQ multiplex PCR; TCRdb stores in-frame clones only, minus some. The repertoire has under 40,000 clones, around 80% of them found once; the top ten carry under 2%. V lost 5 bases, J lost 4 bases, and 11 bases lay in between. The CDR3 has 14 amino acids. CDR1 and CDR2 from the germline V gene are SGHAT and FQNNGV. ViraFEST assay sequencing came after antigen-specific CD4+ T cells were expanded with viral peptide pools. The culture ran for roughly 10 days before CD4+ T cells were isolated. All study participants received two doses of BNT162b2 or mRNA-1273 vaccine. Of note for this clone: The target antigen is unknown.

V gene TRBV11-2 combines with J gene TRBJ1-4; possibly TRBD1 for D (5 bases). The clonotype was recovered from a human donor who received a COVID-19 vaccine. Some clones in this sample may be carry-over from other donors' samples. The source material was CD4+ T cells from PBMCs cultured with HCoV-NL63 spike peptides, sampled after COVID-19 vaccination. This chain's CDR3 is CASSPQGVNEKLFF. In nucleotides, the CDR3 is TGTGCCAGCAGCCCGCAGGGAGTTAATGAAAAACTGTTTTTT.